This T cell receptor (beta chain) was identified in a study of blood T cell repertoires in COVID-19. As handled by the study authors: Reference gene primer amplification in the assay estimated nucleated cell counts. Generated by immunoSEQ multiplex PCR, the TCRdb table keeps only in-frame clones and is missing some. V and J calls and clone size are copied from that table; D and trimming were computed from the DNA. Among 95,000 to 150,000 clones listed, about 83% were seen once. The CDR3 runs to 15 residues. Germline assignment: CDR1 SGHRS and CDR2 YFSETQ. Trimming removed 1 base from V and 0 bases from J, with 5 bases in between.

The chain is built from TRBV5-1 and TRBJ2-6; D uncertain. The source material was peripheral blood. The receptor comes from a man in his sixties with acute or convalescent COVID-19. CDR3 nucleotide sequence: TGCGCCAGCAGCTTGCAACTCTCTGGGGCCAACGTCCTGACTTTC. Its protein product is CASSLQLSGANVLTF.